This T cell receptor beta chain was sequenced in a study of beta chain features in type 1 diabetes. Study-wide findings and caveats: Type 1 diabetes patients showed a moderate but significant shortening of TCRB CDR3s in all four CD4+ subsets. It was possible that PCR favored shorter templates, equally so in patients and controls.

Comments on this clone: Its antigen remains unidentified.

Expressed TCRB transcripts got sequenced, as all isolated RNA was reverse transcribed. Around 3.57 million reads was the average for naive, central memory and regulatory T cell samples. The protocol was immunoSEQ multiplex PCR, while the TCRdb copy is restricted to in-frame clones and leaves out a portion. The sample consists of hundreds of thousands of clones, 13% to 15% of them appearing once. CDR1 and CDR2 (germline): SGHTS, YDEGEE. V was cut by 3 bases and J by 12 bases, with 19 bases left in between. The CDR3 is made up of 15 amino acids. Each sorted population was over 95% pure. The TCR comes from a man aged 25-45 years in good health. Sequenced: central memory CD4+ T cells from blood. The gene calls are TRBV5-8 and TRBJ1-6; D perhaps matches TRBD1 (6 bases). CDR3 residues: CASSSVPGHFVPLHF. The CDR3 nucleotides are TGTGCCAGCAGCTCCGTCCCGGGACATTTCGTACCCCTCCACTTT.